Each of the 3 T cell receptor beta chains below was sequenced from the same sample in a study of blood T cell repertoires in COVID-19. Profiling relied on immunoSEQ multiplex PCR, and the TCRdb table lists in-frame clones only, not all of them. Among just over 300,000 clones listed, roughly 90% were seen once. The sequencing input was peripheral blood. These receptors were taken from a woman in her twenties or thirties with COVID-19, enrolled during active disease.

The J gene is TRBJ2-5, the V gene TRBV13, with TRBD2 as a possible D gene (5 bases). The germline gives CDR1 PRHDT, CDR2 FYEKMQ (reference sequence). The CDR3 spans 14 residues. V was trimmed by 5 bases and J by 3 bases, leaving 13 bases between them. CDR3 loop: CASSLGVLEETQYF. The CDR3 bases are TGTGCCAGCAGCCTCGGGGTCTTAGAAGAGACCCAGTACTTC.

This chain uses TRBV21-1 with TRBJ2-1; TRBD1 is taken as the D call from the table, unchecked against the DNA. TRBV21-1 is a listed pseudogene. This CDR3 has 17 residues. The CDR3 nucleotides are TGTGCCAGCAAAGGTGGGACACCCACCGCAATGGGCAATGAGCAGTTCTTC. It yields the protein CASKGGTPTAMGNEQFF.

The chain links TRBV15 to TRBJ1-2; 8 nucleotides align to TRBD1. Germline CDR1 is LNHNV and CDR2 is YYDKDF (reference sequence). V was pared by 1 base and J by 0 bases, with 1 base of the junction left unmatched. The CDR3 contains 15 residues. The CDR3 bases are TGTGCCACCAGCAGAGCGACAGGGGCTAACTATGGCTACACCTTC. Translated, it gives CATSRATGANYGYTF.